The 10 T cell receptor beta chains below all came from one sample that was sequenced in a study of T cell repertoires in cytomegalovirus infection. TCRdb re-analysed the reads in MiXCR, keeping a single row per CDR3 protein. The table has about 830,000 distinct CDR3 sequences, about 31% seen once. Their antigens remain unidentified. The source was cultured CD8+ T cells from PBMCs, collected from culture after CMV antigen stimulation. These receptors all stem from a human donor in good health (CMV status not recorded). Some clones in this sample may be carry-over from other donors' samples.

This chain links TRBV5-5 with TRBJ2-7, with 9 bases identical to TRBD1. Germline CDR1 and CDR2: SGHKS and YYEKEE (reference sequence). J was trimmed by 6 bases and V by 2 bases; bases with no gene match: 9. CDR3 length: 15 amino acids. The CDR3 DNA follows: TGTGCCAGCAGCTTTAGGGGGGACAGGGCTGGCGAGCAGTACTTC. Residues: CASSFRGDRAGEQYF.

The chain carries TRBV20-1 and TRBJ2-1, with 9 bases aligning to TRBD1. Germline lookup yields CDR1 DFQATT and CDR2 SNEGSKA (reference sequence). The CDR3 loop spans 16 amino acids. The trim removed 1 base at V and 4 bases at J, leaving 8 bases unmatched. The CDR3 loop is CSARVGSGQGYNEQFF. The CDR3 nucleotides read TGCAGTGCTAGAGTGGGTTCGGGACAGGGATACAATGAGCAGTTCTTC.

The table lists this clonotype with many counts. The genes are TRBV5-1 and TRBJ2-5; 8 nucleotides match TRBD1. The V gene's germline CDR1 is SGHRS and CDR2 YFSETQ. V was clipped by 1 base and J by 5 bases; unmatched bases: 10. The CDR3 covers 16 residues. The CDR3 nucleotides are TGCGCCAGCAGCTTGCCTCGTCAGGGGGCGGCGGAGACCCAGTACTTC. Translation gives CASSLPRQGAAETQYF.

The sample holds a few counts of this clonotype. The chain carries TRBV27 and TRBJ2-5; D possibly corresponds to TRBD2 (6 bases). The germline V gene has CDR1 MNHEY and CDR2 SMNVEV (reference sequence). V was clipped by 6 bases and J by 5 bases, with 25 bases between them. This CDR3 comprises 17 residues. The CDR3 protein is CASRPQTVPGGGETQYF. The CDR3 bases are TGTGCCAGCAGGCCCCAGACAGTCCCCGGTGGGGGGGAGACCCAGTACTTC.

The J gene is TRBJ2-7, the V gene TRBV11-2; tentatively, D is TRBD1 or TRBD2 (5 bases each). Germline V lookup: CDR1 SGHAT, CDR2 FQNNGV. V was shortened by 5 bases and J by 5 bases, with 19 bases between the two germline ends. The CDR3 is 15 amino acids. CDR3 nucleotides: TGTGCCAGCAGCCCCTTAAGAGGGGTTAGGCACGAGCAGTACTTC. Its translation is CASSPLRGVRHEQYF.

This clonotype was recorded a few times. The chain joins TRBV10-3 to TRBJ1-2, with D possibly TRBD1 on 5 matching bases. The germline gives CDR1 ENHRY, CDR2 SYGVKD. Trimming stripped 7 bases from V and 0 bases from J, with 9 bases between. The CDR3 has 13 amino acids. The CDR3 reads CAITRGANYGYTF. The CDR3 region has the DNA TGTGCCATCACGAGAGGGGCTAACTATGGCTACACCTTC.

The rearrangement links TRBV7-3 to TRBJ1-1; D is ambiguous. V was pared by 0 bases and J by 4 bases, with 12 bases between. This CDR3 has 15 residues. In germline, CDR1 is SGHTA, CDR2 FQGTGA. The CDR3, as DNA: TGTGCCAGCAGCTTAACAACGGCGGGTTCCACTGAAGCTTTCTTT. Translated, it gives CASSLTTAGSTEAFF.

The chain couples TRBV7-2 to TRBJ2-1; D possibly matches TRBD1 or TRBD2 (6 bases each). Trimming took off 3 bases at V and 8 bases at J, with 20 bases between the two ends. The CDR3 contains 16 residues. Germline loops: CDR1 SGHTA, CDR2 FQGNSA. The CDR3 reads CASSFGGPADLYEQFF. DNA of the CDR3: TGTGCCAGCAGCTTTGGGGGGCCGGCGGATCTCTATGAGCAGTTCTTC.

The chain couples TRBV4-3 to TRBJ2-2, with 8 bases fitting TRBD1. Germline V gives CDR1 LGHNA, CDR2 YSLEER. The J segment lost 1 base and the V segment lost 3 bases, leaving 4 bases of the junction unmatched. This CDR3 comprises 16 residues. The CDR3 DNA is TGCGCCAGCAGCCAGACTGACAGGGGGAACACCGGGGAGCTGTTTTTT. The encoded protein is CASSQTDRGNTGELFF.

In its sample, this clonotype was seen once. This chain uses TRBV4-2 with TRBJ1-4, with D possibly matching TRBD1 (6 bases). CDR1 is LGHNA, CDR2 YNFKEQ, per germline. V lost 0 bases, J lost 4 bases, and 12 bases lay in between. The CDR3 is made up of 16 amino acids. CDR3: CASSQEAGALNEKLFF. In DNA form, the CDR3 reads TGTGCCAGCAGCCAAGAAGCAGGGGCGCTTAATGAAAAACTGTTTTTT.